The present T cell receptor (beta chain) was sequenced within a study of blood T cell repertoires in COVID-19. Study context: In each case, the material was cDNA or gDNA derived from T cells, B-cell-depleted T cells, or PBMCs.

Methods used by the authors: Estimation of nucleated cell counts was performed using reference gene primer amplification. Libraries were prepared by immunoSEQ multiplex PCR; TCRdb keeps only in-frame clonotypes and omits some of them. That table supplies the V and J calls and clone size; D and trimming were determined from the DNA. The sample carries about 270,000 clones, just under 90% recorded once. Germline CDR1 reads MNHEY; CDR2 reads SVGEGT. The junction had 5 bases not matched to a gene; V was cut back by 0 bases and J by 3 bases. The CDR3 contains 15 residues. The study assigned cohorts using participant-reported clinical history.

The chain has TRBV6-2 or TRBV6-3 and TRBJ2-7, with 7 nucleotides matching TRBD1. The source of this sequence is a woman aged 25 to 39 with acute COVID-19. The sequenced sample was PBMCs or T cells enriched from blood (not recorded which). The CDR3 bases are TGTGCCAGCAGTTACTCGGGACAGACCAACTACGAGCAGTACTTC. It specifies CASSYSGQTNYEQYF.